This TCR beta chain was identified in a study of Ad26.COV2.S vaccination and SARS-CoV-2 variants. V lost 0 bases and J lost 0, with 2 bases in between. The CDR3 runs 13 residues. From germline, CDR1 is SEHNR and CDR2 FQNEAQ (reference sequence). As for treatment: around 19 received Ad26.COV2.S at low or high dose, single or two shots; several received placebo; per-sample allocation not given. Samples came from day 63 after the first vaccine or placebo injection. Assay: immunoSEQ multiplex PCR; the TCRdb copy retains only in-frame clones and omits some. This table holds about 410,000 clones, about nine tenths found once.

Material: peripheral blood, obtained in a trial of Ad26.COV2.S vaccine versus placebo. This TCR came from a person aged 18-65 years who received the Ad26.COV2.S COVID-19 vaccine or a placebo. The chain has TRBV7-9 and TRBJ1-1, with D unresolved. CDR3 residues: CASSLALNTEAFF. In DNA, the CDR3 is TGTGCCAGCAGCTTAGCGTTGAACACTGAAGCTTTCTTT.